The clone carrying this TCR beta chain was counted ten times or more. The antigen remains unidentified. Construction of the TCR beta libraries employed iRepertoire HTBI primers in conjunction with Arm-PCR of CDR3 regions. TCRdb reanalysed the multiplex PCR reads using MiXCR and keeps one entry per CDR3 protein. The sample lists fewer than 650,000 distinct CDR3 sequences, around 17% occurring once. Time point here: newly diagnosed GD, antithyroid drugs for less than 3 months. PBMCs were the source of the RNA used for TCR sequencing. Germline assignment: CDR1 MDHEN and CDR2 SYDVKM. V dropped 10 bases and J dropped 6; count of bases not matched to a gene: 14. The CDR3 is 15 amino acids. The sample belongs to a study of regulatory T cells in long-lasting Graves disease. Broader study findings: Graves' patients with persistent disease showed TCR diversity lower than patients newly diagnosed.

The data also belong to a second study, concerning T cells in Graves' hyperthyroidism and ophthalmopathy.

The rearrangement links TRBV28 to TRBJ2-5; 10 bases line up with TRBD2. The sample here was peripheral blood mononuclear cells (PBMCs), taken at new diagnosis, from a patient treated with antithyroid drugs. This receptor was obtained from a woman younger than 45 with Graves disease. This CDR3 is CATSILAGMVKTQYF. In DNA, the CDR3 is TGTGCCACTTCCATACTAGCGGGAATGGTGAAGACCCAGTACTTC.